This T cell receptor (beta chain) was obtained from a study of T cells in Graves' hyperthyroidism and ophthalmopathy. Amplification yielded TCR beta CDR3 regions, with RNA transcripts as the source. The HTBI primer set was used in a first-round RT-PCR of the TCR CDR3. TCRdb independently ran MiXCR on the multiplex PCR reads; one entry per CDR3 protein. In the table there are hundreds of thousands of distinct CDR3 sequences, around 39% of which are singletons. CDR3 size: 13 residues. Unmatched junction bases numbered 7, after V lost 10 bases and J lost 3 bases. Looked up from germline, CDR1 is ENHRY and CDR2 is SYGVKD.

This sequence joins TRBV10-3 and TRBJ2-7; the match to TRBD1 covers 9 bases. The sequencing sample was made of blood. This clonotype originated in a man aged 18 to 30 with Graves' hyperthyroidism. CDR3 in amino acids: CATQRTGVYEQYF. CDR3 in DNA: TGTGCCACCCAAAGGACAGGGGTCTACGAGCAGTACTTC.